One sample yielded the 10 T cell receptor beta chains listed below, sequenced in a study of regulatory T cells in long-lasting Graves disease. Researchers made TCR beta libraries by using iRepertoire HTBI primers and running Arm-PCR on CDR3 regions. TCRdb reprocessed the multiplex PCR reads via MiXCR and lists one record per CDR3 protein. The sample holds around 460,000 distinct CDR3 sequences, under 25% seen once. Noted time point: persistent/refractory GD, antithyroid drugs over 5 years with positive TRAb. From PBMCs, RNA was extracted and then used to make the TCR library. This sample comprised peripheral blood mononuclear cells (PBMCs), obtained when the disease was refractory, from a patient treated with antithyroid drugs. These receptors originate from a female donor with Graves disease.

The rearrangement joins TRBV5-5 to TRBJ1-2; D gene ambiguous. CDR1 is SGHKS, CDR2 YYEKEE, per germline (reference sequence). This CDR3 contains 15 residues. Trimming removed 2 bases from V and 3 bases from J, with 14 bases in between. For the CDR3, the DNA is TGTGCCAGCAGCTTTGCGTCGCGGGATGACTATGGCTACACCTTC. Protein product: CASSFASRDDYGYTF.

The chain has TRBV28 and TRBJ1-5, with TRBD1 matching 8 bases. The CDR3 is made up of 14 amino acids. Losses at the gene ends were 6 bases for V and 6 bases for J; bases not matched to a gene: 7. In germline, CDR1 is MDHEN, CDR2 SYDVKM. The CDR3 DNA sequence: TGTGCCAGCAGCGGACAGGGTGGTATTCAGCCCCAGCATTTT. Its protein product is CASSGQGGIQPQHF.

The chain uses TRBV27 and TRBJ1-1; weak D call: TRBD1 (6 bases). The germline CDR1 and CDR2 sequences are MNHEY and SMNVEV (reference sequence). The CDR3 is 15 amino acids. Deletions cut 0 bases from V and 0 bases from J, with 8 bases between. The CDR3, as DNA: TGTGCCAGCAGTTTATCCGACAGGTTGAACACTGAAGCTTTCTTT. Translating it yields CASSLSDRLNTEAFF.

This clonotype has a count of ten or more. The J gene is TRBJ2-7, the V gene TRBV20-1; 8 bases line up with TRBD2. V shed 1 base and J 1 base; nucleotides not matched to a gene: 6. CDR1 DFQATT and CDR2 SNEGSKA come from the germline V gene (reference sequence). This CDR3 is built from 15 residues. The CDR3 region has the DNA TGCAGTGCTAGAGTAACTAGCGGTGGGTCCTACGAGCAGTACTTC. Its translation is CSARVTSGGSYEQYF.

This clonotype was picked up many times. The V call is TRBV28, the J call TRBJ2-6; D unclear. The germline V and J ends were trimmed by 1 base and 1 base, with 8 bases remaining between them. This CDR3 has 16 amino acids. Germline CDR1 and CDR2: MDHEN and SYDVKM. The CDR3 sequence: CASSLFKRSGANVLTF. The CDR3 DNA reads TGTGCCAGCAGTTTATTCAAAAGATCTGGGGCCAACGTCCTGACTTTC.

CDR3 sequence: CASSLGGQGLGPQHF. The CDR3 nucleotides are TGTGCCAGCAGCTTAGGGGGACAGGGCCTTGGGCCCCAGCATTTT. This chain connects TRBV7-2 to TRBJ1-5, with 9 bases lining up with TRBD1. The length of the CDR3 is 15 residues. V dropped 1 base and J dropped 9; count of bases not matched to a gene: 7. Germline V CDR1 and CDR2: SGHTA, FQGNSA.

There are many counts of this clonotype. The chain joins TRBV7-2 to TRBJ1-1, with TRBD1 matching over 9 bases. Trimming cost V 1 base and J 9 bases; bases outside gene matches: 9. CDR3 length equals 15 residues. The germline CDR1 and CDR2 sequences are SGHTA and FQGNSA. Here the CDR3 reads CASSLVAQGATKAFF. CDR3 nucleotides: TGTGCCAGCAGCTTAGTAGCACAGGGGGCAACTAAAGCTTTCTTT.

The genes are TRBV9 and TRBJ1-5, with TRBD1 identical over 12 bases. Germline V gene lookup returns CDR1 SGDLS and CDR2 YYNGEE. CDR3 length: 16 amino acids. The V segment lost 3 bases and the J segment 3 bases; nucleotides outside the gene matches: 4. Written as DNA, the CDR3 is TGTGCCAGCAGCGCCGGGACAGGGGGCCTCAATCAGCCCCAGCATTTT. Residues: CASSAGTGGLNQPQHF.

This clonotype was recorded at least ten times. This chain joins TRBV12-5 and TRBJ1-1, with D possibly TRBD1 on 5 matching bases. V shed 0 bases and J shed 1 base, with 9 bases lying between them. From germline, CDR1 is LGHNT and CDR2 FRNRAP. The CDR3 spans 15 residues. In DNA, the CDR3 is TGTGCTAGTGGTTTGGTCCCGACAGAGAACACTGAAGCTTTCTTT. Translating gives CASGLVPTENTEAFF.

J is TRBJ1-2 and V is TRBV29-1; the D is unclear. Per germline, CDR1 SQVTM and CDR2 ANQGSEA. This CDR3 has 14 residues. V was cut by 0 bases and J by 0 bases, with 8 bases left in between. In DNA, the CDR3 is TGCAGCGTTGAAGACAGTAAAGCTAACTATGGCTACACCTTC. Protein product: CSVEDSKANYGYTF.